This TCR beta chain appears in the sequencing data of a study of T-cell memory formation after mild COVID-19. Study-level points and caveats: Most CD4+ clones that shrank were in CM and EM, while CD8+ ones turned up in EMRA. Memory cells collected pre-infection included some clones that later responded, suggesting cross-reactive memory joined.

CDR3 length equals 14 residues. V was clipped by 3 bases and J by 5 bases; unmatched bases: 4. Per germline, CDR1 SGHNT and CDR2 YENEEA. MiXCR, run by TCRdb on the 5' RACE reads, gives a single entry per CDR3 protein. The data show 75,000 to 95,000 distinct CDR3 sequences, about 13% seen once. A remark on this clonotype: Its antigen is currently unknown.

This chain uses TRBV11-3 with TRBJ2-1; 7 bases agree with TRBD2. The origin of this receptor is an adult woman who had mild COVID-19 (a few samples of this study predate the infection). Cell type and time point are not known. The sample consisted of PBMCs or a T cell subset sorted from them (not recorded which). CDR3 nucleotide sequence: TGTGCCAGCAGCTTTGGAGCGGGAAACAATGAGCAGTTCTTC. Translation gives CASSFGAGNNEQFF.